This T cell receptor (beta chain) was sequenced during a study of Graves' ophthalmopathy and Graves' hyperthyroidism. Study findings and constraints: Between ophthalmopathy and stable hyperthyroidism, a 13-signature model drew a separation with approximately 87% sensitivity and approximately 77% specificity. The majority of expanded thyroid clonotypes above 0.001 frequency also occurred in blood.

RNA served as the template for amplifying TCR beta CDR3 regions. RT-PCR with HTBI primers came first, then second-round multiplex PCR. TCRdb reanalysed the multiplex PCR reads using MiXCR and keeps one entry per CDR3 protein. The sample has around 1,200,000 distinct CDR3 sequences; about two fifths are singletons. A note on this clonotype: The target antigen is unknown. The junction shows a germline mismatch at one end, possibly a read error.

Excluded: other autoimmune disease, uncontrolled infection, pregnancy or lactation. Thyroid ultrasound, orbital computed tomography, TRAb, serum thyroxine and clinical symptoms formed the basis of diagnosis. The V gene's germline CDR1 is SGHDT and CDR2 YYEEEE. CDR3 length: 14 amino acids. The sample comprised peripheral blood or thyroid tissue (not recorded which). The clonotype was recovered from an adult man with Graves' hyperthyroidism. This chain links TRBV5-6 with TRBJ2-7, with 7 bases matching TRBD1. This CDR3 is CASSDWDRSYGQYF. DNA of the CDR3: TGTGCCAGCAGCGACTGGGACAGATCATACGGGCAGTACTTC.